What follows are 7 T cell receptor beta chains derived from one specimen sequenced in a study of response to subunit inactivated influenza vaccine. TCRdb ran MiXCR on the RT-PCR reads and lists one entry per CDR3 protein. The sample lists some 800,000 distinct CDR3 sequences, 21% occurring once. The specimen was PBMCs from blood, collected roughly 5 days after vaccination. These receptors were obtained from a man in his forties or fifties who received an inactivated influenza vaccine.

This clonotype was observed a few times. V is TRBV9 and J is TRBJ1-2; D unresolved. From germline, CDR1 is SGDLS and CDR2 YYNGEE. The ends were cut back, 2 bases at V and 7 bases at J, with 12 bases in the middle. This CDR3 comprises 13 residues. In nucleotides, the CDR3 is TGTGCCAGCAGCGTCCAAGGACTGGGTGGCTACACCTTC. Protein sequence: CASSVQGLGGYTF.

This sequence joins TRBV27 and TRBJ1-1; D is uncertain. The CDR3 has 14 amino acids. V was shortened by 8 bases and J by 2 bases, with 15 bases between the two germline ends. Germline CDR1 and CDR2: MNHEY and SMNVEV (reference sequence). The CDR3 here is CASATGDYNTEAFF. DNA of the CDR3: TGTGCCAGCGCCACCGGGGATTATAACACTGAAGCTTTCTTT.

In this sample, this clonotype turned up many times. This CDR3 reads CASSRAGQGGNEQFF. CDR3 in DNA: TGTGCCAGCAGCCGGGCGGGACAGGGGGGCAATGAGCAGTTCTTC. V gene TRBV6-2 or TRBV6-3 combines with J gene TRBJ2-1; 11 bases fit TRBD1. V trimming: 6 bases; J trimming: 6 bases; junction bases outside the gene matches: 7. Germline V gene lookup returns CDR1 MNHEY and CDR2 SVGEGT. The CDR3 runs 15 residues.

This clonotype has just a few counts. This chain links TRBV28 with TRBJ2-7, with a weak D call TRBD1 (6 bases). V was clipped by 3 bases and J by 0 bases, with 12 bases between them. Germline values: CDR1 MDHEN, CDR2 SYDVKM. CDR3 length equals 15 residues. The CDR3 DNA is TGTGCCAGCAGTTTCACAGGGTGGGACTCCTACGAGCAGTACTTC. This gives the protein CASSFTGWDSYEQYF.

A few counts support this clonotype. V usage is TRBV12-3 or TRBV12-4 and J usage is TRBJ2-1, with 8 positions matching TRBD1. With 8 bases clipped from V and 4 bases from J, the junction kept 10 bases outside the gene matches. The CDR3 spans 15 residues. The CDR3 bases are TGTGCCAGCGGGTCGACAGGGGCACAGTACAATGAGCAGTTCTTC. Residues: CASGSTGAQYNEQFF.

The chain links TRBV20-1 to TRBJ2-7; no definite D call. The germline CDR1 and CDR2 sequences are DFQATT and SNEGSKA (reference sequence). Deletions cut 2 bases from V and 7 bases from J, with 21 bases between. This CDR3 is 15 amino acids long. CDR3 DNA sequence: TGCAGTGCTAGAAGTTCCCTGGGGAAGCAGTGGGAGCAGTACTTC. Protein: CSARSSLGKQWEQYF.

This clonotype is a singleton in its sample. This chain uses TRBV6-2 or TRBV6-3 with TRBJ2-3; D unresolved. V was pared by 8 bases and J by 0 bases, with 18 bases between. The CDR3 is 16 residues long. CDR1 and CDR2 (germline): MNHEY, SVGEGT. The CDR3 DNA sequence: TGTGCCAGCGGAGACCCCACAGATGCTAGCACAGATACGCAGTATTTT. Its translation: CASGDPTDASTDTQYF.